Shown below are 18 T cell receptor beta chains from a single sample sequenced in a study of molecular identifiers for immune sequencing clone quantification. TCRdb reprocessed the PCR reads with MiXCR, giving one entry per CDR3 protein. The table shows just under 650,000 distinct CDR3 sequences, with about 20% occurring only once. Source material: naive CD8+ T cells from blood, with Jurkat cell RNA spiked in. The subset here: FACS-sorted CD8+CD4-CCR7+CD45RA+ naive T cells. These TCRs come from a human donor in good health. Some libraries in this study had Jurkat cell RNA spiked in.

The chain carries TRBV4-3 and TRBJ2-7; D is possibly TRBD2 (7 bases). Between the trimmed V and J ends, which lost 0 bases and 4 bases, there was a span of 10 bases. The germline V gene encodes CDR1 LGHNA and CDR2 YSLEER. The CDR3 consists of 14 residues. The CDR3 sequence is CASSQERGGYEQYF. The DNA of the CDR3 is TGCGCCAGCAGCCAAGAAAGGGGGGGATACGAGCAGTACTTC.

Many counts were recorded for this clonotype. V and J are TRBV7-9 and TRBJ2-1; the match to TRBD2 covers 8 bases. Germline V lookup: CDR1 SEHNR, CDR2 FQNEAQ (reference sequence). This CDR3 contains 16 residues. Trimming removed 0 bases from V and 2 bases from J; junction bases left unmatched: 3. This CDR3 reads CASSLATSGPYNEQFF. In DNA form, the CDR3 reads TGTGCCAGCAGCTTAGCCACTAGCGGACCCTACAATGAGCAGTTCTTC.

Notes on this clonotype: Given a much more abundant clone one base away, this may be a read error. This chain uses TRBV7-2 with TRBJ2-1; no firm D call. The germline V gene has CDR1 SGHTA and CDR2 FQGNSA. The length of the CDR3 is 14 residues. As DNA, the CDR3 is TGTGCCAGCAGCTTGGTTGGTAACCCCAATGGGCAGTTCTTC. Protein sequence: CASSLVGNPNGQFF. Drawing the rest from reference TRBV7-2 and TRBJ2-1, the complete variable domain is GAGVSQSPSNKVTEKGKDVELRCDPISGHTALYWYRQSLGQGLEFLIYFQGNSAPDKSGLPSDRFSAERTGGSVSTLTIQRTQQEDSAVYLCASSLVGNPNGQFFGPGTRLTVL.

On this clonotype itself: This CDR3 is missing its conserved last phenylalanine or tryptophan, likely due to a read error. The V call is TRBV27, the J call TRBJ2-7, with D possibly being TRBD1 (6 bases). Trimming stripped 4 bases from V and 2 bases from J, with 12 bases between. This CDR3 is 14 amino acids long. Germline V lookup: CDR1 MNHEY, CDR2 SMNVEV (reference sequence). CDR3 sequence (DNA): TGTGCCAGCAGTTGGGCACAGGGCACCTACGAGCAGTACCTC. It codes for CASSWAQGTYEQYL.

V usage is TRBV4-1 and J usage is TRBJ1-6; tentatively, D is TRBD1 (6 bases). The length of the CDR3 is 15 residues. Deletions cut 4 bases from V and 10 bases from J, with 17 bases between. Germline V CDR1 and CDR2: MGHRA, YSYEKL. Written as DNA, the CDR3 is TGCGCCAGCAGCCGGGAGCCGGGACAACAATCACCCCTCCACTTT. It translates to CASSREPGQQSPLHF.

This clonotype was counted ten times or more. The chain employs TRBV19 and TRBJ1-1; D is unresolved. V was pared by 7 bases and J by 9 bases, with 21 bases between. Germline CDR1 reads LNHDA; CDR2 reads SQIVND (reference sequence). The CDR3 sequence is 14 residues long. CDR3 coding DNA: TGTGCCAGTACCCTAGGGCGGGCGAAGGAAAAAGCTTTCTTT. Translation gives CASTLGRAKEKAFF.

This clonotype was seen repeatedly, ten times or more. This chain joins TRBV14 and TRBJ1-1; 7 bases are shared with TRBD1. The CDR3 runs to 15 residues. Germline-derived CDR1 and CDR2 are SGHDN and FVKESK. V gave up 4 bases and J gave up 3 bases; unmatched junction bases: 8. In DNA, the CDR3 is TGTGCCAGCAGCCTTGGGACAGACCAAGACACTGAAGCTTTCTTT. Protein sequence: CASSLGTDQDTEAFF. The whole variable domain, filled in from reference TRBV14 and TRBJ1-1, reads EAGVTQFPSHSVIEKGQTVTLRCDPISGHDNLYWYRRVMGKEIKFLLHFVKESKQDESGMPNNRFLAERTGGTYSTLKVQPAELEDSGVYFCASSLGTDQDTEAFFGQGTRLTVV.

This clonotype was seen many times. This chain links TRBV14 with TRBJ2-2; 8 bases are a match to TRBD1. CDR3 length: 18 residues. After removal of 5 bases from V and 5 bases from J, the junction contained 16 bases not matched to a gene. Germline V gene data show CDR1 as SGHDN and CDR2 as FVKESK. The DNA for the CDR3 is TGTGCCAGCAGCGCCCACATTGGACAGGGAATCGTGACCGGGGAGCTGTTTTTT. Amino acids: CASSAHIGQGIVTGELFF.

With regard to this clonotype: The junction does not match germline at one end; this may be a read error. The chain uses TRBV6-2 or TRBV6-3 and TRBJ2-5, with D perhaps assigned TRBD1 or TRBD2 (5 bases each). This CDR3 region has 15 residues. Germline loops: CDR1 MNHEY, CDR2 SVGEGT. The CDR3 is CASSYQLGALETQCF. The DNA for the CDR3 is TGTGCCAGCAGTTACCAACTAGGGGCCTTGGAGACCCAGTGCTTC.

This clonotype came up many times. The J gene is TRBJ2-3, the V gene TRBV28; D is unresolved. The V and J ends lost 6 bases and 1 base respectively, with 11 bases between them. This CDR3 is built from 14 residues. The germline gives CDR1 MDHEN, CDR2 SYDVKM. The CDR3 DNA reads TGTGCCAGCAGCCCCGACGAGGGCACAGATACGCAGTATTTT. It specifies CASSPDEGTDTQYF.

This clonotype was seen repeatedly, ten times or more. This chain uses TRBV13 with TRBJ2-4; D could derive from TRBD1 or TRBD2 (5 bases each). Germline V gene data show CDR1 as PRHDT and CDR2 as FYEKMQ (reference sequence). This CDR3 contains 15 residues. V was pared by 3 bases and J by 3 bases, with 12 bases between. The CDR3 loop is CASSFRGAVKNIQYF. In DNA, the CDR3 is TGTGCCAGCAGCTTTCGAGGGGCGGTCAAAAACATTCAGTACTTC.

This clonotype has ten or more counts. The rearrangement uses TRBV20-1 and TRBJ2-3; 10 bases fit TRBD2. The germline V gene has CDR1 DFQATT and CDR2 SNEGSKA (reference sequence). Trimming cost V 0 bases and J 3 bases; bases outside gene matches: 3. This CDR3 region has 15 residues. CDR3 DNA: TGCAGTGCTAGAGATCCTAGCGGGAGTACAGATACGCAGTATTTT. Encoded protein: CSARDPSGSTDTQYF.

Turning to this clonotype: A read error may explain this, as a much larger clone is one base away. The chain has TRBV2 and TRBJ1-2; 7 bases are shared with TRBD1. The CDR3 has 14 amino acids. In germline, CDR1 is SNHLY, CDR2 FYNNEI. CDR3 nucleotides: TGTGCCAGCAGTTCTGGACAGGCTAACTATGGCTACGCCTTC. Its translation: CASSSGQANYGYAF. Drawing the rest from reference TRBV2 and TRBJ1-2, the complete variable domain is EPEVTQTPSHQVTQMGQEVILRCVPISNHLYFYWYRQILGQKVEFLVSFYNNEISEKSEIFDDQFSVERPDGSNFTLKIRSTKLEDSAMYFCASSSGQANYGYAFGSGTRLTVV.

This clonotype was observed once. Just one base apart from a much larger clone, this may be a read error. This chain links TRBV6-4 with TRBJ1-5; D gene ambiguous. CDR3 size: 17 residues. Trimming cost V 1 base and J 3 bases, with 16 bases left between them. CDR1 is MRHNA and CDR2 is SNTAGT in the germline V gene. The CDR3 is CASSDFTLQVANQPQHF. In nucleotides, the CDR3 is TGTGCCAGCAGTGACTTCACCCTTCAGGTTGCCAATCAGCCCCAGCATTTT.

The chain joins TRBV15 to TRBJ1-5, with D possibly matching TRBD1 (5 bases). CDR1 and CDR2 (germline): LNHNV, YYDKDF (reference sequence). Trimming took off 0 bases at V and 7 bases at J, with 10 bases between the two ends. The CDR3 sequence is 14 residues long. CDR3 sequence (DNA): TGTGCCACCAGCAGAGATAGAGGGGACCAGCCCCAGCATTTT. It translates to CATSRDRGDQPQHF.

This clonotype was detected a few times. The chain recombines TRBV5-4 with TRBJ1-3; D ambiguous. CDR1 and CDR2 (germline): SGHNT, YYREEE (reference sequence). The length of the CDR3 is 14 residues. Trimming took off 0 bases at V and 4 bases at J, with 8 bases between the two ends. The CDR3 region is CASSLVPAGNTIYF. The DNA of the CDR3 is TGTGCCAGCAGCTTGGTGCCAGCAGGAAACACCATATATTTT.

This clonotype occurred a few times. The V and J genes are TRBV20-1 and TRBJ1-6; 8 nucleotides agree with TRBD1. CDR1 is DFQATT and CDR2 is SNEGSKA in the germline V gene (reference sequence). This CDR3 spans 13 amino acids. V lost 6 bases, J lost 10 bases, and 8 bases stayed unmatched. The DNA of the CDR3 is TGCAGTGCCGGACAGGGCATGGGATCACCCCTCCACTTT. Translated: CSAGQGMGSPLHF.

This clonotype was picked up many times. The gene calls are TRBV24-1 and TRBJ1-5, with 7 nucleotides matching TRBD1. This CDR3 spans 18 amino acids. Germline CDR1 KGHDR, CDR2 SFDVKD. V was clipped by 5 bases and J by 4 bases; unmatched bases: 16. The CDR3: CATSGGRGARGWNQPQHF. The CDR3 DNA reads TGTGCCACCAGTGGCGGGAGGGGTGCCAGGGGGTGGAATCAGCCCCAGCATTTT.